This T cell receptor (beta chain) was sequenced during a study of T cells in Graves' hyperthyroidism and ophthalmopathy. Trimming stripped 7 bases from V and 2 bases from J, with 26 bases between. Germline V CDR1 and CDR2: SNHLY, FYNNEI. This CDR3 region has 18 residues. Hyperthyroidism was newly diagnosed in patients aged 18 to 65 (duration under 2 months). Clinical symptoms, serum thyroxine, TRAb, thyroid ultrasound and orbital computed tomography established diagnosis. PBMCs came from about 10 ml fresh peripheral blood. Amplification of TCR beta CDR3 regions was performed using RNA transcripts as template. The HTBI primer set served for first-round RT-PCR of the TCR CDR3. Using its own MiXCR run on the multiplex PCR reads, TCRdb lists one record per CDR3 protein. The sample has roughly 570,000 distinct CDR3 sequences, approximately 14% seen once. This clonotype showed up many times.

What was sequenced was blood. The rearrangement uses TRBV2 and TRBJ1-2; D possibly corresponds to TRBD1 (6 bases). This receptor was identified in a woman aged 30 to 39 with Graves' hyperthyroidism. The chain's CDR3 is CASIASGASRIGNYGYTF. The CDR3 coding sequence is TGTGCCAGCATCGCTTCAGGGGCCTCTCGTATTGGAAACTATGGCTACACCTTC.